Following are 20 T cell receptor beta chains from one sample sequenced in a study of blood T cells in healthy people across ages. The use of a sample-barcoded 5' primer and a J-beta primer mix characterized a second PCR of about 6 to 12 cycles. TCRdb independently ran MiXCR on the 5' RACE reads; one entry per CDR3 protein. The repertoire has 1.5 million to 2 million distinct CDR3 sequences, 28% of them found once; the top ten carry roughly 8%. Sequencing used blood. The receptors derive from a woman aged 30 to 39 in good health.

This chain uses TRBV12-3 or TRBV12-4 with TRBJ2-7; a possible D gene is TRBD2 (6 bases). The V end lost 4 bases, the J end lost 3 bases, and 10 bases lay between the germline ends. This CDR3 is 13 amino acids long. Here the CDR3 DNA reads TGTGCCAGCAGTTGGCGGGAACTCTACGAGCAGTACTTC. Translation gives CASSWRELYEQYF.

This clonotype was observed many times. The chain combines TRBV7-9 with TRBJ1-6, with 7 bases matching TRBD1. V gave up 4 bases and J gave up 3 bases; unmatched junction bases: 3. This CDR3 comprises 15 residues. Germline V gives CDR1 SEHNR, CDR2 FQNEAQ (reference sequence). CDR3 in DNA: TGTGCCAGCAGCTCTGACAGGGACTATAATTCACCCCTCCACTTT. Residues: CASSSDRDYNSPLHF.

This clonotype was seen repeatedly, ten times or more. The genes are TRBV6-1 and TRBJ2-6; D remains unclear. The CDR3 is 14 residues long. The ends were cut back, 10 bases at V and 4 bases at J, with 14 bases in the middle. Germline assignment: CDR1 MNHNS and CDR2 SASEGT. Here the CDR3 DNA reads TGTGCCACGATTACAGACACCGGGGCCAACGTCCTGACTTTC. It yields the protein CATITDTGANVLTF.

The V call is TRBV4-3, the J call TRBJ1-2, with D perhaps TRBD1 (5 bases). The CDR3 consists of 15 residues. The germline V gene has CDR1 LGHNA and CDR2 YSLEER. V was pared by 0 bases and J by 4 bases, with 12 bases between. The DNA for the CDR3 is TGCGCCAGCAGCCAAGATAAGAGGGGTATCTATGGCTACACCTTC. It encodes CASSQDKRGIYGYTF.

This clonotype was recorded a few times. The chain has TRBV11-2 and TRBJ1-1; D unresolved. This CDR3 region has 12 residues. Per the germline V gene, CDR1 is SGHAT and CDR2 is FQNNGV. The V and J ends lost 5 bases and 4 bases respectively, with 8 bases between them. CDR3 sequence: CASSVISTEAFF. In DNA form, the CDR3 reads TGTGCCAGCAGCGTCATTTCCACTGAAGCTTTCTTT. Complete variable domain (other parts from reference TRBV11-2 and TRBJ1-1): EAGVAQSPRYKIIEKRQSVAFWCNPISGHATLYWYQQILGQGPKLLIQFQNNGVVDDSQLPKDRFSAERLKGVDSTLKIQPAKLEDSAVYLCASSVISTEAFFGQGTRLTVV.

In its sample, this clonotype was seen many times. The junction departs from the called germline gene at one end, perhaps through a read error. This chain links TRBV5-1 with TRBJ2-7; tentatively, D is TRBD1 (6 bases). The CDR3 consists of 12 residues. The germline V gene encodes CDR1 SGHRS and CDR2 YFSETQ. The CDR3 bases are TGTGCCAGCAGTACACAGGGCTACGAGCAGTACTTC. Translated: CASSTQGYEQYF.

This chain uses TRBV5-5 with TRBJ1-5; no clear D. Trimming took off 0 bases at V and 9 bases at J, with 7 bases between the two ends. The CDR3 sequence is 12 residues long. Germline CDR1 SGHKS, CDR2 YYEKEE (reference sequence). The chain's CDR3 is CASSLDTGPQHF. DNA for the CDR3: TGTGCCAGCAGCTTGGATACTGGGCCCCAGCATTTT.

Only a few counts were recorded for this clonotype. The chain has TRBV18 and TRBJ1-1; D gene uncertain. Germline assignment: CDR1 KGHSH and CDR2 LQKENI. Trimming shortened V by 0 bases and J by 7 bases, and 9 bases separated the two germline ends. The CDR3 totals 13 residues. The CDR3 sequence is CASSPPDYFEAFF. Written as DNA, the CDR3 is TGTGCCAGCTCACCACCAGACTACTTTGAAGCTTTCTTT.

This clonotype was counted many times. This chain connects TRBV29-1 to TRBJ2-3; D possibly uses TRBD1 or TRBD2 (5 bases each). The V gene lost 4 bases and the J gene lost 0 bases, with 11 bases spanning the gap. Germline CDR1 is SQVTM and CDR2 is ANQGSEA. The CDR3 spans 14 residues. CDR3 sequence reads: CSVVMGDSTDTQYF. The CDR3 DNA follows: TGCAGCGTTGTTATGGGGGATAGCACAGATACGCAGTATTTT.

The chain uses TRBV12-3 or TRBV12-4 and TRBJ2-3, with unresolved D. Trimming pared 5 bases from V and 1 base from J, leaving 7 bases between. The CDR3 has 13 amino acids. CDR3 sequence (DNA): TGTGCCAGCAGTACCCCAGGCACAGATACGCAGTATTTT. Protein: CASSTPGTDTQYF.

This clonotype occurred a few times. V is TRBV21-1 and J is TRBJ2-7; the D call in the table, TRBD1, was not verified against the DNA. TRBV21-1 is reported as a pseudogene. The CDR3 runs 15 residues. The CDR3 loop is CASSKLWTGSYEQYF. CDR3 nucleotide sequence: TGTGCCAGCAGCAAATTATGGACAGGTTCCTACGAGCAGTACTTC.

The rearrangement uses TRBV4-3 and TRBJ1-6, with TRBD1 matching over 7 bases. Per germline, CDR1 LGHNA and CDR2 YSLEER. Trimming took 4 bases from V and 0 from J; bases not matched to a gene: 15. This CDR3 spans 20 amino acids. CDR3 DNA: TGCGCCAGCAGCCTAAACGAAGACAGGGCCCATCTCTCCTATAATTCACCCCTCCACTTT. This encodes CASSLNEDRAHLSYNSPLHF.

This clonotype showed up just a few times. This chain joins TRBV18 and TRBJ2-7; D call uncertain. Trimming removed 3 bases at V and 3 bases at J, with 9 bases between. The germline gives CDR1 KGHSH, CDR2 LQKENI. This CDR3 has 13 residues. DNA for the CDR3: TGTGCCAGCTCACCTCAGACTCTCTACGAGCAGTACTTC. As protein: CASSPQTLYEQYF.

This chain links TRBV12-3 or TRBV12-4 with TRBJ2-6; no firm D call. Trimming took 3 bases from V and 13 from J, leaving 13 bases between them. There are 13 residues in the CDR3. Here the CDR3 DNA reads TGTGCCAGCAGTTTGTCGGTCCCAGAGGTCCTGACTTTC. The encoded protein is CASSLSVPEVLTF.

This clonotype was seen only a few times. The CDR3 reads CASSLGGVYDGYTF. In nucleotides, the CDR3 is TGTGCCAGCAGCTTGGGCGGGGTGTACGATGGCTACACCTTC. V is TRBV5-5 and J is TRBJ1-2, with unresolved D. V was shortened by 0 bases and J by 6 bases, with 12 bases between the two germline ends. Germline V lookup: CDR1 SGHKS, CDR2 YYEKEE (reference sequence). The CDR3 length is 14 residues.

This clonotype came up a few times. The rearrangement links TRBV18 to TRBJ2-6; 8 nucleotides line up with TRBD1. Germline-derived CDR1 and CDR2 are KGHSH and LQKENI. With V trimmed by 3 bases and J by 4 bases, 11 bases remained unmatched. This CDR3 has 18 amino acids. Here the CDR3 DNA reads TGTGCCAGCTCACCGGTGACAGGGGAGCTTAGCGGGGCCAACGTCCTGACTTTC. Its translation is CASSPVTGELSGANVLTF.

This clonotype was recorded a few times. The rearrangement uses TRBV20-1 and TRBJ1-2; D possibly corresponds to TRBD1 (5 bases). CDR1 DFQATT and CDR2 SNEGSKA come from the germline V gene (reference sequence). The CDR3 length is 11 residues. The CDR3 protein is CRASREDGYTF. CDR3 DNA: TGCAGGGCATCCAGGGAAGACGGCTACACCTTC.

Ten or more counts support this clonotype. This chain uses TRBV12-3 or TRBV12-4 with TRBJ1-2; possible D gene TRBD1, 6 bases. V lost 3 bases, J lost 4 bases, and 9 bases lay in between. The CDR3 contains 13 residues. CDR3 region: CASSFTGTYGYTF. Here the CDR3 DNA reads TGTGCCAGCAGTTTTACAGGGACCTATGGCTACACCTTC.

The V gene is TRBV6-5, the J gene TRBJ2-1, with 7 positions matching TRBD2. The V segment lost 8 bases and the J segment 4 bases; nucleotides outside the gene matches: 11. In germline, CDR1 is MNHEY, CDR2 SVGAGI. The CDR3 covers 15 residues. The CDR3 is CASSPVVAGYNEQFF. The CDR3 coding sequence is TGTGCCAGCTCACCAGTAGTAGCGGGTTACAATGAGCAGTTCTTC.

A few counts support this clonotype. This chain joins TRBV7-9 and TRBJ2-1; tentative D call: TRBD2 (6 bases). Trimming stripped 5 bases from V and 5 bases from J, with 13 bases between. CDR1 SEHNR and CDR2 FQNEAQ come from the germline V gene (reference sequence). This CDR3 has 14 residues. CDR3 loop: CASSPDGRDNEQFF. CDR3 DNA sequence: TGTGCCAGCAGCCCGGACGGGAGAGACAATGAGCAGTTCTTC.